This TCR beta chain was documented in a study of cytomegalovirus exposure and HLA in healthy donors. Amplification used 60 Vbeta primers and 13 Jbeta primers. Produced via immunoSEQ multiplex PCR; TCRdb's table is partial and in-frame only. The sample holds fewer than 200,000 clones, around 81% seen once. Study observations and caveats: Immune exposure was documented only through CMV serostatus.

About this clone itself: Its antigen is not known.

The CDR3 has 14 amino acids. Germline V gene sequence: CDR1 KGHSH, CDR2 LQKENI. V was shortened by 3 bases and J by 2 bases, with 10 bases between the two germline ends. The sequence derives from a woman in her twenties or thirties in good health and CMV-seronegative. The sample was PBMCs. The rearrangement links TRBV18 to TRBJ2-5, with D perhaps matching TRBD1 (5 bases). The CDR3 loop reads CASSPRAQQETQYF. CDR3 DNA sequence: TGTGCCAGCTCACCCAGGGCGCAACAAGAGACCCAGTACTTC.